The following is a TCR beta chain sequence with its context. This record belongs to a study of blood T cell repertoires in COVID-19. Study as a whole: Material from acute and convalescent COVID-19 was sourced from the United States, Italy and Spain. Sources were T cells, B-cell-depleted T cells, or PBMCs; the material itself was cDNA or gDNA.

The protocol was immunoSEQ multiplex PCR, while the TCRdb copy is restricted to in-frame clones and leaves out a portion. The profile shows about 61,000 clones, roughly 90% of them singletons. Sequenced input: peripheral blood. This sequence was found in a human donor in a cohort sampled during active COVID-19.

DNA of the CDR3: TGCGCCAGCAGCCAAGATTTGGTTCAGGGGAGCAAAAATTCACCCCTCCACTTT. As protein: CASSQDLVQGSKNSPLHF. The V and J genes are TRBV4-3 and TRBJ1-6; D perhaps matches TRBD1 (6 bases). The CDR3 sequence is 18 residues long. Looked up from germline, CDR1 is LGHNA and CDR2 is YSLEER. V shed 0 bases and J shed 7 bases, with 19 bases lying between them.